This T cell receptor (beta chain) was obtained from a study of blood T cell repertoires in COVID-19. Study information: Italy, Spain and the United States were the sources of the convalescent and acute COVID-19 samples. The analysed material was cDNA or gDNA that came from T cells, B-cell-depleted T cells, or PBMCs.

Per the original methods: Amplifying reference gene primers gave estimates of nucleated cell counts. Measured with immunoSEQ multiplex PCR; TCRdb has only the in-frame clones, and not every one. Clonal size and the V and J genes are those of that table, whereas D and trimming came from the DNA. Here the sample spans tens of thousands of clones, about 90% being singletons. Germline V gene lookup returns CDR1 SGHRS and CDR2 YFSETQ. CDR3 size: 14 residues. With V trimmed by 5 bases and J by 0 bases, 0 bases remained unmatched. This clonotype was sampled from a woman older than 75 with active or convalescent COVID-19. V is TRBV5-1 and J is TRBJ2-1; 9 nucleotides match TRBD2. Sequencing was carried out using peripheral blood. CDR3 coding DNA: TGCGCCAGCAGTAGCGGGAGCTCCTACAATGAGCAGTTCTTC. Its translation: CASSSGSSYNEQFF.